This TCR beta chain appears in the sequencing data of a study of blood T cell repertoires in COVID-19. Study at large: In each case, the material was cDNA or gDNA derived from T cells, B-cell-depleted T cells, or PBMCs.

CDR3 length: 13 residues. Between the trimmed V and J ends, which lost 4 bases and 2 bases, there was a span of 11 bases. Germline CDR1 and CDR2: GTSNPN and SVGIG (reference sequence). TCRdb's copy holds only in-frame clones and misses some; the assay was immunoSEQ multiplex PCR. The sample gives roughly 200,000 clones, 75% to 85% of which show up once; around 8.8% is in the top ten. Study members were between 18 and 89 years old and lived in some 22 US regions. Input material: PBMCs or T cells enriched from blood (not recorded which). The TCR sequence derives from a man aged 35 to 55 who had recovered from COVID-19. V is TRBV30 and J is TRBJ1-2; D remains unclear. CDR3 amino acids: CAWTMHLNYGYTF. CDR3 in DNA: TGTGCCTGGACGATGCACTTAAACTATGGCTACACCTTC.